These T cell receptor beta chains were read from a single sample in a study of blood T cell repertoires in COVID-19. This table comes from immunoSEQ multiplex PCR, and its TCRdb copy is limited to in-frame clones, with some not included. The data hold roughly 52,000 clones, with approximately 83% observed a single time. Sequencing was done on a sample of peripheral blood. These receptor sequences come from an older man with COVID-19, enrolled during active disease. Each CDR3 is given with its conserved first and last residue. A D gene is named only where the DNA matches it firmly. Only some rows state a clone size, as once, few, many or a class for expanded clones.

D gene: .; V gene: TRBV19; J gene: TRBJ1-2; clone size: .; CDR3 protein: CASSIEARHGYTF; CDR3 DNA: TGTGCCAGTAGTATAGAAGCGAGGCATGGCTACACCTTC
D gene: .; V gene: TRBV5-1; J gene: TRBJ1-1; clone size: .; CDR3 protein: CASSAQAIDYMNTEAFF; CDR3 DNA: TGCGCCAGCAGCGCACAGGCTATCGATTACATGAACACTGAAGCTTTCTTT
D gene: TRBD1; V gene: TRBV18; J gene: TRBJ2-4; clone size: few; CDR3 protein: CASSLSPGQGDIQYF; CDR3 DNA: TGTGCCAGCTCATTGTCCCCGGGACAGGGTGACATTCAGTACTTC
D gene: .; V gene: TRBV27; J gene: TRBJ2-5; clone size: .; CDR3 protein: CASSSRSGVETQYF; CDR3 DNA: TGTGCCAGCAGTTCCCGATCGGGGGTCGAGACCCAGTACTTC
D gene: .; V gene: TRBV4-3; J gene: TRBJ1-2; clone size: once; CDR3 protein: CASSPYRGGNYGYTF; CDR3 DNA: TGCGCCAGCAGCCCCTACCGGGGGGGAAACTATGGCTACACCTTC
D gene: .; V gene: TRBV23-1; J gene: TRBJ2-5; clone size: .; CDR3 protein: CASSHGSSETQYF; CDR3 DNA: TGCGCCAGCAGCCACGGGTCTTCGGAGACCCAGTACTTC
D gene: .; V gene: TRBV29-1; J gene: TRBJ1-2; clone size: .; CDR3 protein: CSVDQQASYGYTF; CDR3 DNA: TGCAGCGTTGATCAACAGGCCTCCTATGGCTACACCTTC
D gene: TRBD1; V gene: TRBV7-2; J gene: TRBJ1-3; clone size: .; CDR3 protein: CASSLTVRTGGNTIYF; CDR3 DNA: TGTGCCAGCAGCTTGACCGTAAGGACAGGCGGAAACACCATATATTTT
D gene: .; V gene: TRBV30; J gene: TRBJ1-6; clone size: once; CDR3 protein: CAWSGPVGWGDSPLHF; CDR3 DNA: TGTGCCTGGAGTGGCCCTGTAGGGTGGGGAGATTCACCCCTCCACTTT
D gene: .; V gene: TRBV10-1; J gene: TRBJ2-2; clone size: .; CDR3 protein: CARIDRPTGELFF; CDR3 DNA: TGCGCCAGAATAGACAGGCCCACCGGGGAGCTGTTTTTT
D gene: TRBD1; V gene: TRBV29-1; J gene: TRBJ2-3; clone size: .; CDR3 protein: CSALRTGAQYF; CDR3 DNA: TGCAGCGCGCTGAGGACAGGGGCGCAGTATTTT
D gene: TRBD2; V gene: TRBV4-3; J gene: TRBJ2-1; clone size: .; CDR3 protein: CASSQDQPSSGGANEQFF; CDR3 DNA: TGCGCCAGCAGCCAAGATCAACCTTCTAGCGGGGGGGCCAATGAGCAGTTCTTC
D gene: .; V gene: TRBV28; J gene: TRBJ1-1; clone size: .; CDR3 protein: CASSRLAGQDTEAFF; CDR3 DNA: TGTGCCAGCAGCCGCCTGGCAGGGCAAGACACTGAAGCTTTCTTT
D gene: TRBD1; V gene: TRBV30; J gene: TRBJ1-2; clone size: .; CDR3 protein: CACLRTGANYGYTF; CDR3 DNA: TGTGCCTGCCTCCGCACAGGGGCCAACTATGGCTACACCTTC
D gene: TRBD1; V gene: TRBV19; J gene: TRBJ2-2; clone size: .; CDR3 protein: CASRPTGESTGELFF; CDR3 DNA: TGTGCCAGTAGACCGACAGGGGAAAGCACCGGGGAGCTGTTTTTT
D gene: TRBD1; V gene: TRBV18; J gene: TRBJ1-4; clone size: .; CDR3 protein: CASSPLFSDRGLSSSNEKLFF; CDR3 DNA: TGTGCCAGCTCACCGTTGTTCTCGGACAGGGGGCTTTCGTCGTCTAATGAAAAACTGTTTTTT
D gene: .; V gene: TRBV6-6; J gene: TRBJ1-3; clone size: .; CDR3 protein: CASRVTASGNTIYF; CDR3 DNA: TGTGCCAGCAGGGTGACAGCCTCTGGAAACACCATATATTTT
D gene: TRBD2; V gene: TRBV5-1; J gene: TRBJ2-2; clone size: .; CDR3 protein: CASSRTSGNTGELFF; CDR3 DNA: TGCGCCAGCAGCCGGACTAGCGGGAACACCGGGGAGCTGTTTTTT
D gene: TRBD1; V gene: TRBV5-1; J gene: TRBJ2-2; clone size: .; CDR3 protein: CASSLGQGGELFF; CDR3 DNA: TGCGCCAGCAGCTTGGGACAGGGCGGGGAGCTGTTTTTT
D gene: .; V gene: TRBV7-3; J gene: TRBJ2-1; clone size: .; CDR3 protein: CASSPSTGSSYNEQFF; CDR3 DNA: TGTGCCAGCAGCCCGTCGACCGGGAGCTCCTACAATGAGCAGTTCTTC
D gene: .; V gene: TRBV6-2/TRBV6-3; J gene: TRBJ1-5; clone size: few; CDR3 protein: CASSYTGSWEPQHF; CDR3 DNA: TGTGCCAGCAGTTACACCGGGTCATGGGAGCCCCAGCATTTT
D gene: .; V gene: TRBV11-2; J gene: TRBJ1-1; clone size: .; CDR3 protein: CASSPRPTGAFF; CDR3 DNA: TGTGCCAGCAGCCCAAGGCCTACGGGAGCTTTCTTT
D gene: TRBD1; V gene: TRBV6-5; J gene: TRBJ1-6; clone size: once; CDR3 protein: CASSPEGTENSPLHF; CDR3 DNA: TGTGCCAGCAGCCCCGAGGGGACAGAAAATTCACCCCTCCACTTT